This is a list of T cell receptor beta chains from one sample in a study of CD8+CD57+ T cells in acquired aplastic anemia. TCRdb recomputed calls from the reads with MiXCR, one row per CDR3 protein. The sample contains approximately 300,000 distinct CDR3 sequences, roughly 53% of which appear only once. The sequenced sample was sorted CD4+, CD8+, or CD8+CD57+ T cells (not recorded which) from PBMCs. The receptors shown here come from a human donor with aplastic anemia. The conserved cysteine and the conserved F or W are not part of the CDR3 here. The order of the fields is CDR3 length, V gene, clone size, J gene, CDR3 protein. Not all rows give a size; the values are once, few, many and, for expanded clones, a class.

>14|TRBV24-1|NA|TRBJ2-7
ATSAPSETGFYEQY
>13|TRBV19|NA|TRBJ2-6
ASTMTGSGANVLT
>11|TRBV5-1|NA|TRBJ2-7
ASSLDQWHEQY
>12|TRBV12-3/TRBV12-4|NA|TRBJ1-2
ASSLFPENYGYT
>13|TRBV2|NA|TRBJ2-5
ASSEAPRGGETQY
>16|TRBV25-1|NA|TRBJ2-5
ASSARDSGLASGETQY
>14|TRBV7-3|NA|TRBJ2-1
ASSLIGTSGGYEQF
>9|TRBV29-1|NA|TRBJ1-2
SVMTGDGYT
>14|TRBV7-6|many|TRBJ2-1
ASSLRGTGSYNEQF
>12|TRBV25-1|NA|TRBJ1-5
ASSEYGLNQPQH
>13|TRBV29-1|NA|TRBJ2-2
SVGTSGRGTGELF
>14|TRBV7-9|NA|TRBJ2-1
ASSYLAGGPGDEQF
>11|TRBV20-1|few|TRBJ2-3
SASAGGEDTQY
>13|TRBV7-3|once|TRBJ2-1
ASSLDSGGANEQF
>13|TRBV2|few|TRBJ2-1
ASSEDRGLYNEQF
>13|TRBV3-1|many|TRBJ2-1
ASRTSGNSYNEQF
>11|TRBV20-1|few|TRBJ1-5
SHLPGLGQPQH
>11|TRBV6-5|many|TRBJ2-7
ASSYLSLGLQY
>14|TRBV7-8|NA|TRBJ2-2
ASSSRTGENTGELF
>11|TRBV6-5|NA|TRBJ1-1
ASSLTLRQEAF
>12|TRBV7-2|NA|TRBJ2-7
ASSPRGDSYEQY
>12|TRBV10-3|NA|TRBJ2-7
AISEANGAGEQY
>16|TRBV24-1|NA|TRBJ2-2
ATSDFGLAETNTGELF
>13|TRBV7-9|NA|TRBJ2-3
ASSLRTGIYNEQY
>13|TRBV14|NA|TRBJ2-2
ASRRTSGRPGELF
>13|TRBV7-3|many|TRBJ2-2
ASSLAGDNTGELF
>11|TRBV2|once|TRBJ1-5
ASSLGGDQPQR
>12|TRBV7-6|NA|TRBJ1-2
ASSPGTGYYGYT
>12|TRBV2|NA|TRBJ1-1
ASSGEIMNTEAF
>14|TRBV7-8|many|TRBJ1-2
ASSKLRDRGFYGYT
>11|TRBV14|once|TRBJ2-5
ASSHRVEGTQY
>11|TRBV7-3|many|TRBJ1-1
ASSLSVNTEAF
>13|TRBV20-1|NA|TRBJ2-5
SARGGNLYQETQY
>14|TRBV3-1|many|TRBJ1-1
ASSLGTGDLNTEAF
>16|TRBV19|NA|TRBJ2-6
ASSIGTSAGAGANVLT
>12|TRBV24-1|NA|TRBJ1-5
ATSVQGVDQPQH
>12|TRBV3-1|many|TRBJ1-1
ASSQSLVFGEAF